The following is a TCR beta chain sequence with its context. Profiling relied on immunoSEQ multiplex PCR, and the TCRdb table lists in-frame clones only, not all of them. The data show about 180,000 clones, 70% to 90% seen once. This record belongs to a study of blood T cell repertoires in COVID-19. In the study overall: Sample material is recorded as cDNA or gDNA derived from T cells, B-cell-depleted T cells, or PBMCs.

Germline CDR1 reads LNHDA; CDR2 reads SQIVND (reference sequence). Trimming removed 4 bases at V and 2 bases at J, with 17 bases between. The CDR3 sequence is 17 residues long. The receptor comes from a person aged 70 to 85 with COVID-19, enrolled during active disease. Input material: peripheral blood. The chain employs TRBV19 and TRBJ2-2; tentative D call: TRBD1 (6 bases). Written as DNA, the CDR3 is TGTGCCAGTAGTACCTACCTAGACAGGTACAACACCGGGGAGCTGTTTTTT. This translates into CASSTYLDRYNTGELFF.